The T cell receptor (beta chain) described here comes from a study of blood T cell repertoires in COVID-19. As for the study in general: Sample material is recorded as cDNA or gDNA derived from T cells, B-cell-depleted T cells, or PBMCs.

As concerns this clone: An end of the junction does not agree with germline; a read error may underlie this.

Germline-derived CDR1 and CDR2 are PRHDT and FYEKMQ (reference sequence). The length of the CDR3 is 17 residues. Authors' data handling: Nucleated cell counts were estimated from reference gene primer amplification. The table came from immunoSEQ multiplex PCR; TCRdb's copy has only in-frame clones and leaves some out. The V and J calls and the clone size are those of that table, but D and trimming were determined from the DNA. Here the sample spans over 150,000 clones, roughly 80% being singletons. Seattle researchers signed up patients amid active infection and tracked them longitudinally. This rearrangement joins TRBV13 to TRBJ2-3, with 13 positions matching TRBD2. The specimen was peripheral blood. This sequence was found in a woman of 80 years or more with COVID-19, enrolled during active disease. CDR3 coding DNA: TGTGCCAGCAGCCTAGGACTAGCGGGAGAAGGCACAGATACGCAGTATTTT. This encodes CASSLGLAGEGTDTQYF.